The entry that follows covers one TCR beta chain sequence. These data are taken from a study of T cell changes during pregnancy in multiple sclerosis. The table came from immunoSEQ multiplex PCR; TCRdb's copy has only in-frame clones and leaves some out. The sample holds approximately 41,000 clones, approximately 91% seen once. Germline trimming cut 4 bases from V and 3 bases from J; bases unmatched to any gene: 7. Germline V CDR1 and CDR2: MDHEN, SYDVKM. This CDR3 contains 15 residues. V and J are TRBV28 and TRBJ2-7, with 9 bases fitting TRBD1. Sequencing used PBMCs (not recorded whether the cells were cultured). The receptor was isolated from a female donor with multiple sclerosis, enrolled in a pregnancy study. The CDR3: CASSSAGTGNYEQYF. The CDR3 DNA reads TGTGCCAGCAGTTCCGCCGGGACAGGGAACTACGAGCAGTACTTC.